This T cell receptor (beta chain) was sequenced for a study of Ad26.COV2.S vaccination and SARS-CoV-2 variants. General study results and limits: Analyses of TCR breadth and depth may have underestimated total T cell responses.

Regarding this clone: Its antigen is still unknown.

The treatment was: roughly 20 received Ad26.COV2.S at low or high dose, single or two shots; about 5 received placebo; per-sample allocation not given. Samples came from day 63 after the first vaccine or placebo injection. The assay was immunoSEQ multiplex PCR, and TCRdb's table has in-frame clones only and misses some. This sample has about 350,000 clones, with 75% to 90% found just once. This TCR came from a person between 18 and 65 years old who received the Ad26.COV2.S COVID-19 vaccine or a placebo. The source material was peripheral blood, sampled in a trial of Ad26.COV2.S vaccine versus placebo.

CDR3 sequence (DNA): TGCGCCAGCAGCGGAGGGACAGGGGAATTCCATGGCTACACCTTC. Protein sequence: CASSGGTGEFHGYTF. V gene TRBV5-1 combines with J gene TRBJ1-2; 10 nucleotides line up with TRBD1. CDR3 size: 15 residues. Germline V gene sequence: CDR1 SGHRS, CDR2 YFSETQ. V gave up 4 bases and J gave up 6 bases; unmatched junction bases: 9.